This T cell receptor (beta chain) was profiled in a study of CD8+ T cells in alopecia areata. Study-level findings and limits: Patients showed less clear TCR sequence sharing than mice, possibly partly because of HLA diversity.

It was cDNA, reverse transcribed from extracted RNA, that served as the sequencing template. Some clones are missing from TCRdb's copy, which holds only in-frame ones; the method was immunoSEQ multiplex PCR. The sample holds fewer than 200,000 clones, around 60% seen once. About this clone: Antigen: not known.

The source of this sequence is a human donor with alopecia areata. The material sequenced was CD4+ T cells sorted from blood, taken at week 0.

This CDR3 is CASSLDGQAENQPQHF. The CDR3 DNA is TGCGCCAGCAGCTTGGACGGACAGGCTGAGAATCAGCCCCAGCATTTT. The rearrangement joins TRBV5-1 to TRBJ1-5, with 7 bases that match TRBD1. The V gene's germline CDR1 is SGHRS and CDR2 YFSETQ. The CDR3 is 16 amino acids. With 0 bases clipped from V and 4 bases from J, the junction kept 7 bases outside the gene matches.